The 30 T cell receptor beta chains below come from one sample, sequenced in a study of PD-L1 blockade in urothelial cancer. Sequenced by immunoSEQ multiplex PCR; TCRdb stores in-frame clones only, minus some. The repertoire holds about 91,000 clones, roughly nine tenths seen once, with roughly a tenth in the top ten. The starting material was PBMCs, obtained around atezolizumab (anti-PD-L1) treatment. Source of these receptors: a man aged 60 to 75 with urothelial cancer.

CDR3: CASRANRGYENTEAFF. In DNA, the CDR3 is TGTGCCAGCAGAGCAAACAGGGGGTATGAGAACACTGAAGCTTTCTTT. This chain uses TRBV4-2 with TRBJ1-1; 8 nucleotides align to TRBD1. The CDR3 totals 16 residues. V gave up 6 bases and J gave up 1 base; unmatched junction bases: 10. Germline V gene lookup returns CDR1 LGHNA and CDR2 YNFKEQ.

This chain's CDR3 is CASSEAGAGARTDTQYF. Written as DNA, the CDR3 is TGTGCCAGCAGTGAAGCGGGGGCGGGGGCGCGCACAGATACGCAGTATTTT. This chain joins TRBV2 and TRBJ2-3; a possible D gene is TRBD2 (7 bases). Germline CDR1 and CDR2: SNHLY and FYNNEI. The CDR3 has 17 residues. The V gene lost 0 bases and the J gene lost 1 base, with 14 bases spanning the gap.

The chain links TRBV4-2 to TRBJ1-2, with D perhaps matching TRBD1 (5 bases). This CDR3 is 15 amino acids long. V gave up 3 bases and J gave up 2 bases, with 13 bases separating them. The germline CDR1 and CDR2 sequences are LGHNA and YNFKEQ. CDR3 region: CASSQTGTANYGYTF. The CDR3 DNA is TGTGCCAGCAGCCAGACCGGGACTGCAAACTATGGCTACACCTTC.

This clone was seen a few times. The chain employs TRBV28 and TRBJ1-4; 11 nucleotides match TRBD1. Germline V CDR1 and CDR2: MDHEN, SYDVKM. The junction had 1 base not matched to a gene; V was cut back by 6 bases and J by 7 bases. This CDR3 spans 13 amino acids. CDR3 region: CASRDRGREKLFF. The CDR3 coding sequence is TGTGCCAGCAGGGACAGGGGGCGTGAAAAACTGTTTTTT. The full variable domain, rest sourced from reference TRBV28 and TRBJ1-4, is DVKVTQSSRYLVKRTGEKVFLECVQDMDHENMFWYRQDPGLGLRLIYFSYDVKMKEKGDIPEGYSVSREKKERFSLILESASTNQTSMYLCASRDRGREKLFFGSGTQLSVL.

The chain couples TRBV5-1 to TRBJ2-7; D is possibly TRBD2 (6 bases). Germline V lookup: CDR1 SGHRS, CDR2 YFSETQ. The CDR3 extends over 14 amino acids. V lost 0 bases to trimming and J lost 0 bases, with 7 bases between them. The CDR3, as DNA: TGCGCCAGCAGCTTGGGGGGGGACTCCTACGAGCAGTACTTC. This translates into CASSLGGDSYEQYF.

This chain connects TRBV4-1 to TRBJ1-1; no definite D call. CDR3 length equals 14 residues. Germline V lookup: CDR1 MGHRA, CDR2 YSYEKL. Trimming stripped 0 bases from V and 5 bases from J, with 10 bases between. In DNA, the CDR3 is TGCGCCAGCAGCCAAGATTGGCGGGTGACTGAAGCTTTCTTT. Translated, it gives CASSQDWRVTEAFF.

The chain recombines TRBV30 with TRBJ2-3; possible D gene TRBD1, 5 bases. The CDR3 runs to 14 residues. V was cut by 3 bases and J by 1 base, with 11 bases left in between. The germline V gene has CDR1 GTSNPN and CDR2 SVGIG (reference sequence). CDR3 sequence reads: CAWRGAVGTDTQYF. In DNA form, the CDR3 reads TGTGCCTGGAGAGGGGCAGTTGGCACAGATACGCAGTATTTT.

In this sample, this clone turned up a few times. The rearrangement uses TRBV5-5 and TRBJ2-1, with 12 bases that match TRBD2. The CDR3 is made up of 14 amino acids. The ends lost 4 bases at V and 6 bases at J; junction bases unmatched: 2. CDR1 is SGHKS, CDR2 YYEKEE, per germline (reference sequence). The CDR3 here is CASSRLAGVNEQFF. In nucleotides, the CDR3 is TGTGCCAGCAGCCGACTAGCGGGAGTCAATGAGCAGTTCTTC.

V and J are TRBV9 and TRBJ2-1; 9 bases are a match to TRBD2. V trimming: 2 bases; J trimming: 4 bases; junction bases outside the gene matches: 7. The CDR3 is 16 residues long. CDR1 is SGDLS and CDR2 is YYNGEE in the germline V gene. This CDR3 is CASSVGAGGTYNEQFF. As DNA, the CDR3 is TGTGCCAGCAGCGTTGGAGCGGGAGGCACGTACAATGAGCAGTTCTTC.

The rearrangement uses TRBV2 and TRBJ1-1; D unclear. The CDR3 has 14 amino acids. V was trimmed by 2 bases and J by 8 bases, leaving 15 bases between them. Per germline, CDR1 SNHLY and CDR2 FYNNEI. In DNA, the CDR3 is TGTGCCAGCAGTGAAAATTTACCGCGTCTAGAAGCTTTCTTT. Its protein product is CASSENLPRLEAFF. The entire variable domain, with the rest obtained from reference TRBV2 and TRBJ1-1, is as follows: EPEVTQTPSHQVTQMGQEVILRCVPISNHLYFYWYRQILGQKVEFLVSFYNNEISEKSEIFDDQFSVERPDGSNFTLKIRSTKLEDSAMYFCASSENLPRLEAFFGQGTRLTVV.

The rearrangement joins TRBV4-2 to TRBJ2-5; D perhaps matches TRBD1 (6 bases). The CDR3 consists of 15 residues. Trimming removed 0 bases at V and 5 bases at J, with 13 bases between. Per germline, CDR1 LGHNA and CDR2 YNFKEQ. The CDR3: CASSQDLGGTETQYF. The DNA of the CDR3 is TGTGCCAGCAGCCAAGATTTAGGGGGAACGGAGACCCAGTACTTC.

The chain carries TRBV7-3 and TRBJ2-1; TRBD1 might be the D (6 bases). The CDR3 is made up of 15 amino acids. Germline-derived CDR1 and CDR2 are SGHTA and FQGTGA. The ends were cut back, 3 bases at V and 6 bases at J, with 15 bases in the middle. In DNA form, the CDR3 reads TGTGCCAGCAGCTTCGGGCAGGGGATAGGCAATGAGCAGTTCTTC. Encoded protein: CASSFGQGIGNEQFF. Complete variable domain (other parts from reference TRBV7-3 and TRBJ2-1): GAGVSQTPSNKVTEKGKYVELRCDPISGHTALYWYRQSLGQGPEFLIYFQGTGAADDSGLPNDRFFAVRPEGSVSTLKIQRTERGDSAVYLCASSFGQGIGNEQFFGPGTRLTVL.

The J gene is TRBJ2-7, the V gene TRBV7-2, with D tentatively TRBD2 (7 bases). Trimming removed 3 bases at V and 6 bases at J, with 18 bases between. The CDR3 has 15 amino acids. CDR1 and CDR2 (germline): SGHTA, FQGNSA. CDR3 coding DNA: TGTGCCAGCAGCTTCCAGGGCGGGGGCCGTGGCGAGCAGTACTTC. It translates to CASSFQGGGRGEQYF.

This chain uses TRBV4-2 with TRBJ2-1; D is uncertain. This CDR3 spans 13 amino acids. The V gene's germline CDR1 is LGHNA and CDR2 YNFKEQ. V was shortened by 2 bases and J by 7 bases, with 9 bases between the two germline ends. CDR3 nucleotide sequence: TGTGCCAGCAGCCAAACCCCGGGTAATGAGCAGTTCTTC. Encoded protein: CASSQTPGNEQFF.

This clone was seen only a few times. V and J are TRBV6-5 and TRBJ2-1, with 8 bases matching TRBD2. The V gene end was trimmed by 6 bases and the J gene end by 9 bases; junction bases not matched to a gene: 7. CDR1 and CDR2 (germline): MNHEY, SVGAGI. This CDR3 has 13 amino acids. The CDR3 region is CASRNPAGVEQFF. DNA for the CDR3: TGTGCCAGCAGAAATCCAGCGGGAGTTGAGCAGTTCTTC.

This chain links TRBV30 with TRBJ2-5, with D possibly TRBD1 on 6 matching bases. CDR3 size: 13 residues. The germline V and J ends were trimmed by 7 bases and 1 base, with 13 bases remaining between them. Germline lookup yields CDR1 GTSNPN and CDR2 SVGIG (reference sequence). The CDR3 region has the DNA TGTGCCTTCAACCGGGACACCCAAGAGACCCAGTACTTC. Residues: CAFNRDTQETQYF.

This rearrangement joins TRBV7-3 to TRBJ2-1, with 7 positions matching TRBD2. V trimming: 3 bases; J trimming: 1 base; junction bases outside the gene matches: 6. Germline V CDR1 and CDR2: SGHTA, FQGTGA. This CDR3 contains 16 residues. CDR3 sequence (DNA): TGTGCCAGCAGCTTGTCTAGCGGAAGTTCCTACAATGAGCAGTTCTTC. This codes for CASSLSSGSSYNEQFF.

J is TRBJ2-5 and V is TRBV7-6; possibly TRBD1 for D (5 bases). The V gene's germline CDR1 is SGHVS and CDR2 FNYEAQ. V lost 5 bases, J lost 5 bases, and 12 bases lay in between. This CDR3 contains 13 residues. CDR3 residues: CASSRWGEETQYF. The DNA of the CDR3 is TGTGCCAGCAGCCGGTGGGGCGAGGAGACCCAGTACTTC. Full variable domain (remainder filled in from reference TRBV7-6 and TRBJ2-5): GAGVSQSPRYKVTKRGQDVALRCDPISGHVSLYWYRQALGQGPEFLTYFNYEAQQDKSGLPNDRFSAERPEGSISTLTIQRTEQRDSAMYRCASSRWGEETQYFGPGTRLLVL.

The rearrangement joins TRBV5-4 to TRBJ1-4; 11 nucleotides match TRBD1. This CDR3 comprises 17 residues. Trimming at V came to 0 bases and at J to 8 bases, leaving 9 bases not matched to a gene. Germline V gene data show CDR1 as SGHNT and CDR2 as YYREEE (reference sequence). The CDR3 loop is CASSLAGTGGSREKLFF. The CDR3, as DNA: TGTGCCAGCAGCTTGGCCGGGACAGGGGGTTCTAGAGAAAAACTGTTTTTT.

The chain has TRBV2 and TRBJ1-5; 8 nucleotides line up with TRBD1. The CDR3 runs 17 residues. CDR1 and CDR2 (germline): SNHLY, FYNNEI. V lost 3 bases and J lost 0; bases outside the gene matches: 7. CDR3 amino acids: CASSEAGGWGSNQPQHF. CDR3 DNA sequence: TGTGCCAGCAGTGAGGCAGGGGGCTGGGGTAGCAATCAGCCCCAGCATTTT. Full variable domain (missing parts from reference TRBV2 and TRBJ1-5): EPEVTQTPSHQVTQMGQEVILRCVPISNHLYFYWYRQILGQKVEFLVSFYNNEISEKSEIFDDQFSVERPDGSNFTLKIRSTKLEDSAMYFCASSEAGGWGSNQPQHFGDGTRLSIL.

The chain couples TRBV6-5 to TRBJ2-7, with TRBD2 as a possible D gene (6 bases). The CDR3 covers 14 residues. Trimming removed 5 bases at V and 1 base at J, with 12 bases between. The germline CDR1 and CDR2 sequences are MNHEY and SVGAGI. This CDR3 is CASSKRRDSYEQYF. CDR3 coding DNA: TGTGCCAGCAGTAAACGGCGGGATTCCTACGAGCAGTACTTC.

This sequence joins TRBV6-6 and TRBJ1-2, with 8 nucleotides matching TRBD1. The CDR3 consists of 14 residues. Germline V CDR1 and CDR2: MNHNY, SVGAGI (reference sequence). V dropped 4 bases and J dropped 8; count of bases not matched to a gene: 9. In DNA form, the CDR3 reads TGTGCCAGCAGTTCCGCCACAGGGGGAACCGGCTACACCTTC. This encodes CASSSATGGTGYTF.

This chain links TRBV7-2 with TRBJ2-7; TRBD1 agrees at 7 bases. V trimming: 4 bases; J trimming: 0 bases; junction bases outside the gene matches: 6. Germline loops: CDR1 SGHTA, CDR2 FQGNSA. This CDR3 has 15 amino acids. CDR3 sequence: CASSSGGSSSYEQYF. The CDR3 DNA is TGTGCCAGCAGCTCAGGGGGATCGAGCTCCTACGAGCAGTACTTC. Variable domain in full (rest from reference TRBV7-2 and TRBJ2-7): GAGVSQSPSNKVTEKGKDVELRCDPISGHTALYWYRQSLGQGLEFLIYFQGNSAPDKSGLPSDRFSAERTGGSVSTLTIQRTQQEDSAVYLCASSSGGSSSYEQYFGPGTRLTVT.

This clone is a singleton in its sample. This sequence joins TRBV4-1 and TRBJ1-3, with D hard to call. The CDR3 has 13 amino acids. CDR1 and CDR2 (germline): MGHRA, YSYEKL. The V gene lost 0 bases and the J gene lost 6 bases, with 6 bases spanning the gap. The CDR3 is CASSQEPKNTIYF. Written as DNA, the CDR3 is TGCGCCAGCAGCCAAGAACCTAAAAACACCATATATTTT.

The chain has TRBV7-3 and TRBJ2-5, with D possibly matching TRBD2 (6 bases). The CDR3 consists of 13 residues. Deletions cut 5 bases from V and 9 bases from J, with 16 bases between. The V gene's germline CDR1 is SGHTA and CDR2 FQGTGA. CDR3 DNA sequence: TGTGCCAGCAGCCCGGGGACTGCCCAGGCCCAGTACTTC. It codes for CASSPGTAQAQYF.

The chain couples TRBV5-1 to TRBJ1-1; 9 bases are shared with TRBD1. Germline values: CDR1 SGHRS, CDR2 YFSETQ. V lost 4 bases, J lost 4 bases, and 17 bases stayed unmatched. The CDR3 is 18 residues long. The CDR3 is CASSQIPGQGHFGTEAFF. DNA of the CDR3: TGCGCCAGCAGCCAAATCCCGGGACAGGGACACTTCGGCACTGAAGCTTTCTTT.

The rearrangement uses TRBV4-3 and TRBJ1-2; possible D gene TRBD1, 6 bases. Trimming took off 2 bases at V and 7 bases at J, with 8 bases between the two ends. The CDR3 contains 12 residues. Germline V CDR1 and CDR2: LGHNA, YSLEER. The CDR3 DNA is TGCGCCAGCAGCCAAACCAGGGGTGGCTACACCTTC. It is translated as CASSQTRGGYTF.

The chain carries TRBV2 and TRBJ1-1; TRBD1 might be the D (6 bases). CDR3 length: 16 amino acids. V shed 0 bases and J shed 1 base, with 12 bases lying between them. The V gene's germline CDR1 is SNHLY and CDR2 FYNNEI. The CDR3 DNA reads as TGTGCCAGCAGTGAAGCGCGCCGGGGGGCGAACACTGAAGCTTTCTTT. It specifies CASSEARRGANTEAFF.

The rearrangement joins TRBV4-2 to TRBJ1-1; D gene ambiguous. Per germline, CDR1 LGHNA and CDR2 YNFKEQ. The CDR3 length is 12 residues. Trimming stripped 4 bases from V and 1 base from J, with 4 bases between. In DNA form, the CDR3 reads TGTGCCAGCAGCCGACAGAACACTGAAGCTTTCTTT. The encoded protein is CASSRQNTEAFF.

This clone occurred once. This chain uses TRBV11-3 with TRBJ2-5, with 10 bases lining up with TRBD2. The V gene end was trimmed by 2 bases and the J gene end by 0 bases; junction bases not matched to a gene: 3. The CDR3 extends over 16 amino acids. Germline CDR1 reads SGHNT; CDR2 reads YENEEA. Here the CDR3 reads CASSLISGGDQETQYF. The DNA for the CDR3 is TGTGCCAGCAGCTTAATCAGCGGGGGGGACCAAGAGACCCAGTACTTC. The full variable domain, rest sourced from reference TRBV11-3 and TRBJ2-5, is EAGVVQSPRYKIIEKKQPVAFWCNPISGHNTLYWYLQNLGQGPELLIRYENEEAVDDSQLPKDRFSAERLKGVDSTLKIQPAELGDSAVYLCASSLISGGDQETQYFGPGTRLLVL.